This entry is about one TCR beta chain. Treatment noted: randomized to nivolumab then ipilimumab (arm A) or the reverse (arm B). Live CD3+CD8+ CD19− CD56− cells were sorted from PBMCs. Using immunoSEQ multiplex PCR, the repertoire was profiled, and TCRdb retains in-frame clones only, with some absent. The table includes thousands of clones, about 68% detected once. V shed 0 bases, J shed 4 bases, and the junction held 6 bases outside the gene matches. Germline V CDR1 and CDR2: MGHRA, YSYEKL. The CDR3 is made up of 17 amino acids. The data stem from a study of sequential checkpoint blockade in melanoma. Study information: Randomization was 1:1 between first-line nivolumab→ipilimumab and ipilimumab→nivolumab. Maintenance nivolumab came after either treatment sequence.

V gene TRBV4-1 combines with J gene TRBJ2-7, with TRBD2 matching 13 bases. The TCR sequence derives from a human donor with melanoma. This material consisted of CD8+ T cells sorted from blood (inferred from file names), taken from a patient given nivolumab and ipilimumab in sequence. CDR3 sequence reads: CASSQDGLAGVSYEQYF. Here the CDR3 DNA reads TGCGCCAGCAGCCAAGATGGACTAGCGGGAGTCTCTTACGAGCAGTACTTC.